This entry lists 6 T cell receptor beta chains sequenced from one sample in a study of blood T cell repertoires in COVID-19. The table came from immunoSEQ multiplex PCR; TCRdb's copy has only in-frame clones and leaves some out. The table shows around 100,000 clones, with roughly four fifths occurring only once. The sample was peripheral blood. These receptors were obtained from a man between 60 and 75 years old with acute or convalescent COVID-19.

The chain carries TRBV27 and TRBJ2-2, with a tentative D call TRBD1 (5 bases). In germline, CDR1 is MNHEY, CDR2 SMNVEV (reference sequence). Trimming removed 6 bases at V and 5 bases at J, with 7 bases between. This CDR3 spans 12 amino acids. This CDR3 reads CASRSGTGELFF. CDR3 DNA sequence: TGTGCCAGCAGGTCAGGGACCGGGGAGCTGTTTTTT.

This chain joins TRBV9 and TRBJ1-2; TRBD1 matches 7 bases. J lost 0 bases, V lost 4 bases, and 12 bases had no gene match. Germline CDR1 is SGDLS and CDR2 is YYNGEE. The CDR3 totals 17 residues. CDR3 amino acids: CASSPRTGVLANYGYTF. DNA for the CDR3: TGTGCCAGCAGCCCTAGGACAGGAGTATTAGCTAACTATGGCTACACCTTC.

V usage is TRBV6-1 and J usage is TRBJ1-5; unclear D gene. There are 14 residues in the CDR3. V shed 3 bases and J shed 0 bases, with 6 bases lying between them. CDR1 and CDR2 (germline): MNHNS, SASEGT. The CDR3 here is CASSDEGSNQPQHF. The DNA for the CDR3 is TGTGCCAGCAGTGACGAGGGTAGCAATCAGCCCCAGCATTTT.

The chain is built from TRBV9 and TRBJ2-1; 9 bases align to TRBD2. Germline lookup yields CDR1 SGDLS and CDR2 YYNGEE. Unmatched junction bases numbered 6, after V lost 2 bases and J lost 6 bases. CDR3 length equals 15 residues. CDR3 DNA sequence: TGTGCCAGCAGCGTCCGAGCGGGGGGTACCAATGAGCAGTTCTTC. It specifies CASSVRAGGTNEQFF.

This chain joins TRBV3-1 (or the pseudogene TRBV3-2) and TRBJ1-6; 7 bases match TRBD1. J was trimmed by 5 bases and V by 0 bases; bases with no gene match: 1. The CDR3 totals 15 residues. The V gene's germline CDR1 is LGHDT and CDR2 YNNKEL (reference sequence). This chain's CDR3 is CASSQEDRDNSPLHF. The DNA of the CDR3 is TGTGCCAGCAGCCAAGAAGACAGGGATAATTCACCCCTCCACTTT.

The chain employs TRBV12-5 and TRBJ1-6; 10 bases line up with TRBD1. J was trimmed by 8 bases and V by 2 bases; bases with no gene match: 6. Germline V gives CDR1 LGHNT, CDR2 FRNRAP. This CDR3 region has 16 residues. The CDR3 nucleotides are TGTGCTAGTGGTTTGTCTCGGGGACAGGGGTATTCACCCCTCCACTTT. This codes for CASGLSRGQGYSPLHF.